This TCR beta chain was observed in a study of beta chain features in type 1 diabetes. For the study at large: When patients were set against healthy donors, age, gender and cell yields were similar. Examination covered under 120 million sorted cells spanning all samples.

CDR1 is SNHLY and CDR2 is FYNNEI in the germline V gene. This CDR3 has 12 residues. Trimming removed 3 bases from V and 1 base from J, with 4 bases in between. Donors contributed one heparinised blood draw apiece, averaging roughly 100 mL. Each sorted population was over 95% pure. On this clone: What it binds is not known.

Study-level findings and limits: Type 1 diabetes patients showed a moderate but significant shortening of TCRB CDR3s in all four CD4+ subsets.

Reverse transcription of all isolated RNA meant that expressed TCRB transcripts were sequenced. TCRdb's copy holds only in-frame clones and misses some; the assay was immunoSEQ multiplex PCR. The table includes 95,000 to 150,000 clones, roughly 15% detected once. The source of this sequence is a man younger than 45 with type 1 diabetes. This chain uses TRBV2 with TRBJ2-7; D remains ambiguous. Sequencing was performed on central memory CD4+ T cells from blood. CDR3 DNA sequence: TGTGCCAGCAGTGAGAGATCCTACGAGCAGTACTTC. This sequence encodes CASSERSYEQYF.